The 3 T cell receptor beta chains presented below share a single source sample, sequenced in a study of molecular identifiers for immune sequencing clone quantification. MiXCR, run by TCRdb on the PCR reads, gives a single entry per CDR3 protein. The sample lists some 680,000 distinct CDR3 sequences; about 25% were seen once. Sequencing used naive CD8+ T cells from blood, with Jurkat cell RNA spiked in. Subset described: FACS-sorted CD8+CD4-CCR7+CD45RA+ naive T cells. These TCRs come from a human donor in good health. Some libraries in this study had Jurkat cell RNA spiked in.

V is TRBV24-1 and J is TRBJ2-1; D not resolved. Trimming took 2 bases from V and 11 from J, leaving 9 bases between them. This CDR3 is built from 12 residues. Germline CDR1 KGHDR, CDR2 SFDVKD. The CDR3 loop is CATSDSGLKQFF. As DNA, the CDR3 is TGTGCCACCAGTGATTCGGGCCTTAAGCAGTTCTTC.

This clonotype was seen ten or more times. The chain is built from TRBV20-1 and TRBJ1-1, with TRBD1 matching 11 bases. The CDR3 extends over 12 amino acids. The V gene's germline CDR1 is DFQATT and CDR2 SNEGSKA (reference sequence). The V and J ends lost 8 bases and 5 bases, in that order; junction bases with no gene match: 4. In nucleotides, the CDR3 is TGCAGTATGGACAGGGGGCATACTGAAGCTTTCTTT. The encoded protein is CSMDRGHTEAFF.

This clonotype was seen many times. This chain joins TRBV18 and TRBJ2-7; TRBD1 matches 9 bases. The trim removed 5 bases at V and 7 bases at J, leaving 6 bases unmatched. This CDR3 has 13 residues. Looked up from germline, CDR1 is KGHSH and CDR2 is LQKENI. The CDR3 coding sequence is TGTGCCAGCTCAGCGGACAGGGGAGGAGAGCAGTACTTC. This gives the protein CASSADRGGEQYF.